The 7 T cell receptor beta chains below come from one sample, sequenced in a study of blood T cell repertoires in COVID-19. Profiling relied on immunoSEQ multiplex PCR, and the TCRdb table lists in-frame clones only, not all of them. The data show approximately 61,000 clones, with about 77% seen just once and around 30% held by the top ten. The sample taken for sequencing was peripheral blood. The receptors derive from a human donor in a cohort sampled during active COVID-19.

V usage is TRBV11-2 and J usage is TRBJ2-7; D is perhaps TRBD2 (6 bases). V gave up 3 bases and J gave up 3 bases, with 15 bases separating them. This CDR3 spans 15 amino acids. Germline lookup yields CDR1 SGHAT and CDR2 FQNNGV. CDR3 sequence: CASSFAGRIFYEQYF. In nucleotides, the CDR3 is TGTGCCAGCAGCTTCGCGGGACGGATATTCTACGAGCAGTACTTC.

The rearrangement uses TRBV19 and TRBJ1-5; TRBD1 matches at 8 bases. After removal of 10 bases from V and 1 base from J, the junction contained 18 bases not matched to a gene. The germline gives CDR1 LNHDA, CDR2 SQIVND (reference sequence). The length of the CDR3 is 18 residues. This chain's CDR3 is CATKTAGQVVSSNQPQHF. The CDR3 DNA reads as TGTGCCACCAAAACCGCGGGACAGGTCGTGTCGAGCAATCAGCCCCAGCATTTT.

This chain connects TRBV7-9 to TRBJ2-2; 8 nucleotides align to TRBD1. This CDR3 comprises 15 residues. V was clipped by 6 bases and J by 5 bases; unmatched bases: 8. In germline, CDR1 is SEHNR, CDR2 FQNEAQ (reference sequence). In DNA form, the CDR3 reads TGTGCCAGCAGGCTGACAGGGGTAAAAACCGGGGAGCTGTTTTTT. It translates to CASRLTGVKTGELFF. The full variable domain, its missing parts supplied by reference TRBV7-9 and TRBJ2-2, is DTGVSQNPRHKITKRGQNVTFRCDPISEHNRLYWYRQTLGQGPEFLTYFQNEAQLEKSRLLSDRFSAERPKGSFSTLEIQRTEQGDSAMYLCASRLTGVKTGELFFGEGSRLTVL.

The chain uses TRBV10-3 and TRBJ1-2, with no clear D. This CDR3 comprises 14 residues. With 4 bases removed from V and 0 bases from J, the gap between germline ends came to 9 bases. Germline CDR1 and CDR2: ENHRY and SYGVKD. The CDR3 sequence: CAISVGPTNYGYTF. The DNA for the CDR3 is TGTGCCATCAGTGTTGGGCCTACTAACTATGGCTACACCTTC.

A single count supports this clone. This chain uses TRBV18 with TRBJ2-2, with TRBD2 as a possible D gene (5 bases). Per germline, CDR1 KGHSH and CDR2 LQKENI. With 3 bases removed from V and 7 bases from J, the gap between germline ends came to 15 bases. The CDR3 runs to 15 residues. DNA of the CDR3: TGTGCCAGCTCACCGGTGAGGGTCAATGGCGGGGAGCTGTTTTTT. This encodes CASSPVRVNGGELFF.

This clone appeared a single time. The chain couples TRBV3-1 (or the pseudogene TRBV3-2) to TRBJ1-1; D possibly corresponds to TRBD1 (5 bases). The CDR3 loop spans 15 amino acids. With 1 base removed from V and 4 bases from J, the gap between germline ends came to 13 bases. Germline assignment: CDR1 LGHDT and CDR2 YNNKEL (reference sequence). The CDR3 bases are TGTGCCAGCAGCCAAGGCAGGGCGGGAACCACTGAAGCTTTCTTT. This translates into CASSQGRAGTTEAFF.

The CDR3 DNA sequence: TGTGCCATCCGGGACATGTCTTACGAGCAGTACTTC. This translates into CAIRDMSYEQYF. This chain connects TRBV28 to TRBJ2-7; D is perhaps TRBD1 (6 bases). Germline assignment: CDR1 MDHEN and CDR2 SYDVKM. CDR3 size: 12 residues. V was shortened by 10 bases and J by 4 bases, with 14 bases between the two germline ends.